This T cell receptor (beta chain) was found in a study of regulatory T cells in long-lasting Graves disease. The time point denotes: newly diagnosed GD, antithyroid drugs for less than 3 months. With RNA extracted from PBMCs as input, the TCR library was made. Germline CDR1 reads SGHRS; CDR2 reads YFSETQ. The V gene end was trimmed by 4 bases and the J gene end by 0 bases; junction bases not matched to a gene: 3. CDR3 length equals 15 residues. Sequencing libraries for TCR beta were prepared with iRepertoire HTBI primers and Arm-PCR of CDR3 regions. TCRdb processed the multiplex PCR reads anew with MiXCR; each CDR3 protein has one entry. The table has about 470,000 distinct CDR3 sequences, 15% seen once. In addition, the sample was reused for a study of T cells in Graves' hyperthyroidism and ophthalmopathy. Per that study: The diagnostic basis comprised clinical symptoms, serum thyroxine and TRAb, thyroid ultrasound and orbital computed tomography.

This clonotype originated in a woman aged 30 to 39 with Graves disease. Sequenced here: peripheral blood mononuclear cells (PBMCs), sampled at new diagnosis, from a patient treated with antithyroid drugs. The chain has TRBV5-1 and TRBJ1-3, with 8 bases that match TRBD1. The CDR3 spells CASSGTGSSGNTIYF. The CDR3 DNA reads TGCGCCAGCAGCGGGACAGGAAGCTCTGGAAACACCATATATTTT.